The present T cell receptor beta chain was sequenced within a study of OX40 agonist ivuxolimab in advanced cancers. Turning to the study itself: Participants, roughly 81% male, averaged approximately 60 years of age, ranging from about 20 to 79. Partial responses were observed in three patients, of whom one had hepatocellular carcinoma and two had cutaneous melanoma.

Profiling relied on immunoSEQ multiplex PCR, and the TCRdb table lists in-frame clones only, not all of them. This table holds over 65,000 clones, over 75% found once. CDR3 size: 14 residues. Trimming cost V 2 bases and J 3 bases, with 10 bases left between them. Germline assignment: CDR1 SEHNR and CDR2 FQNEAQ (reference sequence). General study points: Dose levels from 0.1 to 3.0 mg/kg saw CD4+ and CD8+ blood T cells expand clonally by week 6.

With respect to this clone: Its specificity is not known.

Source: CD4+ or CD8+ T cells sorted from blood, taken in a trial of the OX40 agonist ivuxolimab. The J gene is TRBJ1-1, the V gene TRBV7-9, with TRBD1 as a possible D gene (6 bases). This TCR derives from an adult with an advanced solid tumor such as melanoma, head and neck, liver or kidney cancer. CDR3 DNA sequence: TGTGCCAGCAGCTTATCAGGGGTTTACACTGAAGCTTTCTTT. As protein: CASSLSGVYTEAFF.